This T cell receptor (beta chain) was retrieved from a study of T cell repertoires in cytomegalovirus infection. The wider study: CMV infection together with matching HLA type was indicated by public TCR beta signatures. General study findings and limits: CMV-specific TCR beta clonotypes restricted by HLA-C dominated the ex vivo response. The cumulative frequency of public TCR beta families distinguished individuals who carried CMV together with the relevant HLA.

The table lists this clonotype with a few counts. Its specificity is not known. V gave up 2 bases and J gave up 7 bases, with 8 bases separating them. This CDR3 has 11 residues. The V gene's germline CDR1 is SQVTM and CDR2 ANQGSEA. Using its own MiXCR run on the reads, TCRdb lists one record per CDR3 protein. Of about 530,000 distinct CDR3 sequences listed, about a quarter are singletons. The chain has TRBV29-1 and TRBJ2-5; no definite D call. What was sequenced was PBMCs. This sequence originates from a human donor in good health (CMV status not recorded). Some clones in this sample may be carry-over from other donors' samples. The CDR3 bases are TGCAGCGTTGAACTTTGGGGGACCCAGTACTTC. It specifies CSVELWGTQYF.